This TCR beta chain came from a study of cytomegalovirus exposure and HLA in healthy donors. Study summary: Both the roughly 120 validation repertoires and the 550 to 750 first-cohort repertoires used the same platform, as reported by a later analysis. Study-wide results and limits: In a later analysis, first-cohort TCR clusters were found to tend to co-occur in the 120 validation repertoires.

Data came from immunoSEQ multiplex PCR; TCRdb stores just in-frame clones and leaves some out. The data contain about 49,000 clones, approximately 95% of them singletons. While the first cohort had some 700 subjects, the donors belonged to the separate validation cohort of roughly 130 subjects. As regards this clone: Its target is unknown.

CDR1 ENHRY and CDR2 SYGVKD come from the germline V gene. J was trimmed by 2 bases and V by 1 base; bases with no gene match: 4. The CDR3 is 16 residues long. The V call is TRBV10-3, the J call TRBJ2-1, with 8 bases fitting TRBD2. This sequence was found in a woman under 30 in good health and CMV-seropositive. Sequenced material: PBMCs. The CDR3 region has the DNA TGTGCCATCAGTGAGTTAGCGGGAACGACCTACAATGAGCAGTTCTTC. Translating it yields CAISELAGTTYNEQFF.